Listed below are T cell receptor beta chains from one sample, sequenced in a study of blood T cell repertoires in COVID-19. Measured with immunoSEQ multiplex PCR; TCRdb has only the in-frame clones, and not every one. The sample has 240,000 or so clones, 82% seen once. Sequencing was carried out using peripheral blood. These receptors all come from a woman aged 60 to 75 with active or convalescent COVID-19. CDR3s include the opening cysteine and the closing phenylalanine or tryptophan. A D gene is named only where the DNA matches it firmly. Size is omitted from some rows. Given values are once, few, many or a class for expanded clones.

TRBD1	TRBV12-3/TRBV12-4	TRBJ1-1	many	TGTGCCAGCAGCAACAGGGGATTCTTT	CASSNRGFF
TRBD1	TRBV6-2/TRBV6-3	TRBJ1-2	-	TGTGCCAGCAGTTACCCGACAGGGGGCGCAAATGGCTACACCTTC	CASSYPTGGANGYTF
TRBD1	TRBV6-6	TRBJ1-1	-	TGTGCCAGCAGTTACTCGGGACAGGGGGTTGCTGAAGCTTTCTTT	CASSYSGQGVAEAFF
TRBD2	TRBV30	TRBJ2-1	-	TGTGCCTGGAGTCGGGTAGCGGGGGGCAATGAGCAGTTCTTC	CAWSRVAGGNEQFF
-	TRBV5-3	TRBJ1-5	-	TGTGCCAGAAGCGGGGAGGGGCGCAATCAGCCCCAGCATTTT	CARSGEGRNQPQHF
-	TRBV7-2	TRBJ2-7	-	TGTGCCAGCAGCTTTAGAGGGGGTTACTACGAGCAGTACTTC	CASSFRGGYYEQYF
-	TRBV4-1	TRBJ1-4	-	TGCGCCAGCAGCCAAACGAGGGCATACAATGAAAAACTGTTTTTT	CASSQTRAYNEKLFF
-	TRBV7-3	TRBJ2-1	-	TGTGCCAGCAGCTTAATGAGTCTTGGCTCCTACAATGAGCAGTTCTTC	CASSLMSLGSYNEQFF
TRBD1	TRBV6-5	TRBJ2-7	-	TGTGCCAGCAGCCCCACAGGGGGAGCCTACGAGCAGTACTTC	CASSPTGGAYEQYF
-	TRBV7-2	TRBJ1-1	-	TGTGCCAGCAGCCCCCAGTGGGGGGTAACTGAAGCTTTCTTT	CASSPQWGVTEAFF
-	TRBV6-1	TRBJ2-6	-	TGTGCCAGCAGTGAAATGGGGGGTACCAACGTCCTGACTTTC	CASSEMGGTNVLTF
-	TRBV19	TRBJ1-1	-	TGTGCCAGTAGCCTACAGCCTAATCCAAACACTGAAGCTTTCTTT	CASSLQPNPNTEAFF
-	TRBV6-5	TRBJ1-2	-	TGTGCCAGCACTCGGGCGGGGCCCCCGAACTATGGCTACACCTTC	CASTRAGPPNYGYTF
TRBD1	TRBV6-6	TRBJ1-2	-	TGTGCCAGCAGACCGACAGGGGACTATGGCTACACCTTC	CASRPTGDYGYTF
-	TRBV6-5	TRBJ1-6	-	TGTGCCAGCAGTTACTTGAGTCAGGGAAACAATTCACCCCTCCACTTT	CASSYLSQGNNSPLHF
-	TRBV28	TRBJ2-7	-	TGTGCCACTACGGCCCCGGGGAAGGCCTACGAGCAGTACTTC	CATTAPGKAYEQYF
TRBD1	TRBV24-1	TRBJ1-1	-	TGTGCCACCAGTGATTCGACAGGGACTGAAGCTTTCTTT	CATSDSTGTEAFF
-	TRBV2	TRBJ1-1	-	TGTGCCAGCGGGGGCTTTAGGGACACTGAAGCTTTCTTT	CASGGFRDTEAFF
TRBD1	TRBV9	TRBJ1-2	-	TGTGCCAGCAGCGTAGCTGGGACAGGGATGTATGGCTACACCTTC	CASSVAGTGMYGYTF
TRBD1	TRBV5-4	TRBJ2-7	-	TGTGCCAGCAGCGGACAGGGCTACGAGCAGTACTTC	CASSGQGYEQYF
TRBD2	TRBV24-1	TRBJ2-7	-	TGTGCCACCAGTGATTTGCCAGCGGGGGGTCCCACCTACGAGCAGTACTTC	CATSDLPAGGPTYEQYF
TRBD1	TRBV27	TRBJ1-1	-	TGTGCCAGCAACAACCCAGGGGGAAGGGCTGAAGCTTTCTTT	CASNNPGGRAEAFF
TRBD2	TRBV5-6	TRBJ2-1	-	TGTGCCAGCAGCCAACTAGCGCACCGCTCCTACAATGAGCAGTTCTTC	CASSQLAHRSYNEQFF
-	TRBV5-6	TRBJ2-7	-	TGTGCCAGCAGCTTGGGGGAGATCCACGAGCAGTACTTC	CASSLGEIHEQYF
-	TRBV6-1	TRBJ1-2	-	TGTGCCAGCAGTGAAGCGCGGGTACATGGCTACACCTTC	CASSEARVHGYTF
TRBD1	TRBV9	TRBJ2-1	-	TGTGCCAGCAGCGAGACAGGGGGCGCCTACAATGAGCAGTTCTTC	CASSETGGAYNEQFF
TRBD1	TRBV12-3/TRBV12-4	TRBJ1-3	few	TGTGCCAGCAGCCGACAGGGGCAAAACACCATATATTTT	CASSRQGQNTIYF
TRBD2	TRBV30	TRBJ2-7	-	TGTGCCTGGGCCCGACTAGCGGGGGGGATGAACTCCTACGAGCAGTACTTC	CAWARLAGGMNSYEQYF
TRBD1	TRBV19	TRBJ2-3	-	TGTGCCAGTAGTATTGGCAGGACAGGGGCCACAGATACGCAGTATTTT	CASSIGRTGATDTQYF
-	TRBV7-9	TRBJ1-3	-	TGTGCCAGCAGCTTTTCCGAGAGCTCTGGAAACACCATATATTTT	CASSFSESSGNTIYF
-	TRBV6-2/TRBV6-3	TRBJ2-4	-	TGTGCCAGCAGTTATTCCAGAAACATTCAGTACTTC	CASSYSRNIQYF